This passage covers 30 T cell receptor beta chains from one sample sequenced in a study of CD8 T cells in ankylosing spondylitis. Whole-study findings and limits: Eight highly homologous variants made up a TCR beta motif, and this motif appeared characteristic of ankylosing spondylitis blood.

TCRdb independently ran MiXCR on the 5' RACE reads; one entry per CDR3 protein. The sample gives about 400,000 distinct CDR3 sequences, around 22% of which show up once; roughly 16% is in the top ten. No cognate antigen is known for these TCRs. Source material: blood, either unsorted or a sorted T cell fraction (not recorded which). These receptors all stem from a male donor with ankylosing spondylitis.

This clonotype showed up just a few times. The CDR3 DNA reads as TGTGCCAGCAGCCAAATACGCGCTAGCTCCTACAATGAGCAGTTCTTC. This gives the protein CASSQIRASSYNEQFF. The genes are TRBV14 and TRBJ2-1; D is ambiguous. Germline-derived CDR1 and CDR2 are SGHDN and FVKESK. The ends were cut back, 2 bases at V and 0 bases at J, with 11 bases in the middle. The CDR3 loop spans 16 amino acids.

The chain joins TRBV29-1 to TRBJ2-2; the D gene is possibly TRBD2 (6 bases). CDR1 is SQVTM and CDR2 is ANQGSEA in the germline V gene. V lost 4 bases and J 4 bases, leaving 13 bases between the germline ends. The CDR3 runs to 14 residues. CDR3 region: CSVVAGPSTGELFF. The DNA for the CDR3 is TGCAGCGTTGTTGCGGGACCCAGCACCGGGGAGCTGTTTTTT.

This clonotype appeared a few times. The rearrangement uses TRBV25-1 and TRBJ1-1; D is possibly TRBD1 (6 bases). Trimming cost V 1 base and J 6 bases, with 15 bases left between them. Germline CDR1 and CDR2: MGHDK and SYGVNS. CDR3 length equals 15 residues. This chain's CDR3 is CASSEWADRKPEAFF. The CDR3 bases are TGTGCCAGCAGTGAATGGGCTGACAGGAAGCCTGAAGCTTTCTTT.

The rearrangement links TRBV12-3 or TRBV12-4 to TRBJ2-7; D not certain. There are 14 residues in the CDR3. Trimming removed 5 bases from V and 2 bases from J, with 13 bases in between. In DNA, the CDR3 is TGTGCCAGCAGTGCCCTTCTAGGGACCTACGAGCAGTACTTC. Its protein product is CASSALLGTYEQYF.

CDR3 DNA sequence: TGTGCCAGCAGCCTGGGACCAGCGGCCGCGGGCACCGGGGAGCTGTTTTTT. It encodes CASSLGPAAAGTGELFF. The V and J genes are TRBV3-1 and TRBJ2-2; either TRBD1 or TRBD2 may fit D (5 bases each). The V end was cut by 4 bases, the J end by 4 bases, with 19 bases between. This CDR3 is 17 amino acids long. From germline, CDR1 is LGHDT and CDR2 YNNKEL (reference sequence).

This clonotype was observed a handful of times. This chain connects TRBV5-1 to TRBJ2-3; no firm D call. This CDR3 spans 13 amino acids. Germline V gene sequence: CDR1 SGHRS, CDR2 YFSETQ. Trimming took 0 bases from V and 4 from J, leaving 6 bases between them. The CDR3 loop is CASSLGHPDTQYF. CDR3 nucleotide sequence: TGCGCCAGCAGCTTGGGGCATCCAGATACGCAGTATTTT. Combining the CDR3 with reference TRBV5-1 and TRBJ2-3 gives the whole variable domain KAGVTQTPRYLIKTRGQQVTLSCSPISGHRSVSWYQQTPGQGLQFLFEYFSETQRNKGNFPGRFSGRQFSNSRSEMNVSTLELGDSALYLCASSLGHPDTQYFGPGTRLTVL.

This clonotype showed up just a few times. This chain uses TRBV5-1 with TRBJ1-1, with D perhaps matching TRBD1 (5 bases). The V and J ends lost 3 bases and 0 bases respectively, with 18 bases between them. CDR1 is SGHRS and CDR2 is YFSETQ in the germline V gene. The CDR3 covers 17 residues. CDR3 DNA: TGCGCCAGCAGCTCTACGACGGGGCACACATTGAACACTGAAGCTTTCTTT. This gives the protein CASSSTTGHTLNTEAFF.

This clonotype was detected ten times or more. The genes are TRBV27 and TRBJ1-1, with D hard to call. Trimming left V 6 bases short and J 4 bases short, with 18 bases between. The CDR3 covers 15 residues. CDR1 and CDR2 from the germline V gene are MNHEY and SMNVEV (reference sequence). DNA of the CDR3: TGTGCCAGCAGGCCATCATTTAGAAGCGGCACTGAAGCTTTCTTT. Translated, it gives CASRPSFRSGTEAFF.

This clonotype was seen a handful of times. The V and J genes are TRBV24-1 and TRBJ2-3, with 8 bases lining up with TRBD1. This CDR3 spans 14 amino acids. J was trimmed by 4 bases and V by 4 bases; bases with no gene match: 3. The V gene's germline CDR1 is KGHDR and CDR2 SFDVKD. CDR3 protein: CATSDWTGPDTQYF. In DNA, the CDR3 is TGTGCCACCAGTGACTGGACAGGGCCAGATACGCAGTATTTT.

V is TRBV7-9 and J is TRBJ2-7; D remains unclear. CDR3 length: 14 amino acids. Germline CDR1 SEHNR, CDR2 FQNEAQ (reference sequence). V dropped 0 bases and J dropped 2 bases, with 8 bases sitting between them. CDR3 residues: CASSLASSAYEQYF. The CDR3 nucleotides are TGTGCCAGCAGCTTAGCGAGCAGCGCCTACGAGCAGTACTTC.

The chain joins TRBV20-1 to TRBJ1-5; 7 bases fit TRBD1. V was clipped by 2 bases and J by 3 bases; unmatched bases: 4. Germline CDR1 and CDR2: DFQATT and SNEGSKA (reference sequence). The CDR3 is made up of 14 amino acids. The CDR3 protein is CSARTGEYNQPQHF. Here the CDR3 DNA reads TGCAGTGCTAGAACAGGGGAATACAATCAGCCCCAGCATTTT.

V is TRBV11-2 and J is TRBJ2-7; D is uncertain. The CDR3 is made up of 15 amino acids. Germline loops: CDR1 SGHAT, CDR2 FQNNGV. V gave up 5 bases and J gave up 3 bases, with 17 bases separating them. CDR3: CASSPEGLGNYEQYF. CDR3 DNA: TGTGCCAGCAGCCCAGAAGGGTTGGGGAACTACGAGCAGTACTTC.

This clonotype appeared many times. The chain carries TRBV12-3 or TRBV12-4 and TRBJ2-7; weak D call: TRBD2 (5 bases). Trimming left V 4 bases short and J 7 bases short, with 23 bases between. The CDR3 contains 16 residues. DNA of the CDR3: TGTGCCAGCAGTTCCACCCTTTCCGCCACTTGGAGGGAGCAGTACTTC. Its translation is CASSSTLSATWREQYF.

V is TRBV7-2 and J is TRBJ1-1; D unclear. The CDR3 is made up of 13 amino acids. V gave up 1 base and J gave up 5 bases, with 8 bases separating them. Germline V gene data show CDR1 as SGHTA and CDR2 as FQGNSA. This CDR3 is CASSLDLLTEAFF. CDR3 nucleotide sequence: TGTGCCAGCAGCTTAGATTTACTGACTGAAGCTTTCTTT.

The V call is TRBV7-2, the J call TRBJ2-7, with D maybe TRBD2 (7 bases). Trimming cost V 1 base and J 3 bases, with 10 bases left between them. This CDR3 is 14 amino acids long. The germline gives CDR1 SGHTA, CDR2 FQGNSA. The chain's CDR3 is CASSLEGGGYEQYF. CDR3 DNA: TGTGCCAGCAGCTTAGAGGGGGGGGGCTACGAGCAGTACTTC.

The V and J genes are TRBV5-1 and TRBJ2-3; 10 bases fit TRBD2. The V and J ends lost 4 bases and 4 bases, in that order; junction bases with no gene match: 18. Per the germline V gene, CDR1 is SGHRS and CDR2 is YFSETQ. The CDR3 has 19 residues. The CDR3 region is CASSMSGGLAAIPADTQYF. CDR3 DNA: TGCGCCAGCAGCATGAGTGGCGGACTAGCGGCCATACCGGCAGATACGCAGTATTTT. The whole variable domain, remainder taken from reference TRBV5-1 and TRBJ2-3, is KAGVTQTPRYLIKTRGQQVTLSCSPISGHRSVSWYQQTPGQGLQFLFEYFSETQRNKGNFPGRFSGRQFSNSRSEMNVSTLELGDSALYLCASSMSGGLAAIPADTQYFGPGTRLTVL.

This clonotype has only a few counts. The V gene is TRBV27, the J gene TRBJ2-5; a weak D match, TRBD1 (6 bases). V lost 3 bases, J lost 5 bases, and 13 bases lay in between. CDR1 is MNHEY, CDR2 SMNVEV, per germline (reference sequence). The CDR3 is 14 residues long. In DNA, the CDR3 is TGTGCCAGCAGTTTCATCGGCAGGGGTGAGACCCAGTACTTC. It encodes CASSFIGRGETQYF.

This clonotype was observed a handful of times. The gene calls are TRBV11-2 and TRBJ2-3; D ambiguous. Trimming took off 5 bases at V and 2 bases at J, with 17 bases between the two ends. This CDR3 comprises 16 residues. Germline V gene data show CDR1 as SGHAT and CDR2 as FQNNGV. The chain's CDR3 is CASSPLGRGSTDTQYF. For the CDR3, the DNA is TGTGCCAGCAGCCCCCTAGGGCGCGGCTCCACAGATACGCAGTATTTT.

This chain uses TRBV6-2 or TRBV6-3 with TRBJ2-5; TRBD1 agrees at 12 bases. Trimming took 6 bases from V and 7 from J; bases not matched to a gene: 12. Per the germline V gene, CDR1 is MNHEY and CDR2 is SVGEGT. The CDR3 has 16 amino acids. This CDR3 reads CASRRTGTGGWRTQYF. Written as DNA, the CDR3 is TGTGCCAGCAGGCGTACCGGGACAGGGGGCTGGAGGACCCAGTACTTC.

The J gene is TRBJ1-5, the V gene TRBV25-1; 7 bases align to TRBD1. The J segment lost 4 bases and the V segment lost 8 bases, leaving 8 bases of the junction unmatched. Germline V lookup: CDR1 MGHDK, CDR2 SYGVNS. The CDR3 has 14 residues. The CDR3 sequence is CASARQGQNQPQHF. CDR3 nucleotide sequence: TGTGCCAGCGCCCGACAGGGTCAGAATCAGCCCCAGCATTTT.

In this sample, this clonotype turned up a few times. The rearrangement uses TRBV7-2 and TRBJ2-3; 11 bases line up with TRBD2. With V trimmed by 6 bases and J by 3 bases, 11 bases remained unmatched. This CDR3 contains 17 residues. Germline CDR1 reads SGHTA; CDR2 reads FQGNSA. DNA of the CDR3: TGTGCCAGCAGACGTAATAGCGGGAGGGCCTTTACAGATACGCAGTATTTT. Translated, it gives CASRRNSGRAFTDTQYF.

The rearrangement links TRBV6-2 or TRBV6-3 to TRBJ2-7, with 10 bases identical to TRBD2. J gave up 2 bases and V 5 bases, and 6 bases lay outside the gene matches. Germline-derived CDR1 and CDR2 are MNHEY and SVGEGT. This CDR3 is built from 15 residues. The chain's CDR3 is CASSQGLATAYEQYF. CDR3 DNA sequence: TGTGCCAGCAGTCAGGGACTAGCGACCGCCTACGAGCAGTACTTC.

This clonotype came up a few times. V is TRBV3-1 and J is TRBJ2-3; 15 positions match TRBD2. The junction had 9 bases not matched to a gene; V was cut back by 1 base and J by 1 base. Germline CDR1 and CDR2: LGHDT and YNNKEL (reference sequence). CDR3 size: 20 residues. This CDR3 reads CASSQAGLAGGPGRTDTQYF. In nucleotides, the CDR3 is TGTGCCAGCAGCCAAGCGGGACTAGCGGGAGGTCCGGGGCGCACAGATACGCAGTATTTT.

This clonotype came up many times. This chain uses TRBV18 with TRBJ2-7; 10 bases align to TRBD2. Per the germline V gene, CDR1 is KGHSH and CDR2 is LQKENI. The trim removed 6 bases at V and 0 bases at J, leaving 8 bases unmatched. The CDR3 is 16 amino acids. Written as DNA, the CDR3 is TGTGCCAGCTCGTCTAGCGGGAGAGGGTTCTCCTACGAGCAGTACTTC. It specifies CASSSSGRGFSYEQYF.

This chain uses TRBV10-3 with TRBJ1-2, with 10 bases lining up with TRBD1. The CDR3 spans 13 residues. Germline CDR1 and CDR2: ENHRY and SYGVKD. V shed 6 bases and J 8 bases; nucleotides not matched to a gene: 6. The CDR3 DNA reads TGTGCCATCAGAGCCGGGACAGGGGACGGCTACACCTTC. Translation gives CAIRAGTGDGYTF.

The rearrangement uses TRBV18 and TRBJ1-1, with 7 bases that match TRBD1. J lost 0 bases, V lost 3 bases, and 4 bases had no gene match. CDR3 length: 15 residues. CDR1 is KGHSH and CDR2 is LQKENI in the germline V gene. CDR3 residues: CASSPRTGVNTEAFF. Here the CDR3 DNA reads TGTGCCAGCTCACCCCGGACAGGAGTGAACACTGAAGCTTTCTTT.

The chain has TRBV3-1 and TRBJ1-3; no reliable D call. The germline gives CDR1 LGHDT, CDR2 YNNKEL (reference sequence). CDR3 length: 16 amino acids. V was clipped by 6 bases and J by 0 bases, with 15 bases between them. The DNA for the CDR3 is TGTGCCAGCAGTTACCGACCGGTTCGCTCTGGAAACACCATATATTTT. Protein: CASSYRPVRSGNTIYF.

V is TRBV2 and J is TRBJ2-3, with 10 bases matching TRBD2. The CDR3 totals 16 residues. Trimming took 6 bases from V and 3 from J; bases not matched to a gene: 9. Germline-derived CDR1 and CDR2 are SNHLY and FYNNEI. CDR3 in DNA: TGTGCCAGCAGCGCTCTAGCGGGAGTGGGAACAGATACGCAGTATTTT. Translating gives CASSALAGVGTDTQYF.

This clonotype has more than one count but fewer than ten. The V call is TRBV28, the J call TRBJ1-1; D unresolved. Germline-derived CDR1 and CDR2 are MDHEN and SYDVKM. V lost 4 bases, J lost 1 base, and 4 bases lay in between. The CDR3 is 12 residues long. The CDR3 sequence: CASSSQNTEAFF. CDR3 nucleotides: TGTGCCAGCAGTTCACAGAACACTGAAGCTTTCTTT.

The rearrangement uses TRBV20-1 and TRBJ1-5; no definite D call. The CDR3 totals 14 residues. Germline assignment: CDR1 DFQATT and CDR2 SNEGSKA (reference sequence). V was trimmed by 4 bases and J by 0 bases, leaving 10 bases between them. This chain's CDR3 is CSAKDWDSNQPQHF. The CDR3 nucleotides are TGCAGTGCTAAAGACTGGGATAGCAATCAGCCCCAGCATTTT.